This T cell receptor (beta chain) was captured in a study of blood T cell repertoires in COVID-19. Study at large: Acute and convalescent COVID-19 samples came from the United States, Italy and Spain.

The CDR3 runs 14 residues. Per germline, CDR1 SGHRS and CDR2 YFSETQ. Trimming cost V 2 bases and J 5 bases, with 11 bases left between them. Sequencing was performed with immunoSEQ multiplex PCR; in TCRdb, only in-frame clones are kept and a portion is missing. The sample includes roughly 68,000 clones, roughly 90% of them seen just once. The chain recombines TRBV5-1 with TRBJ2-1, with D possibly being TRBD2 (5 bases). The sequenced sample consisted of peripheral blood. This TCR was sampled from a man aged 40-49 years with COVID-19, enrolled during active disease. The CDR3 sequence is CASSFSSGNNEQFF. CDR3 DNA: TGCGCCAGCAGCTTTTCTTCGGGGAACAATGAGCAGTTCTTC.